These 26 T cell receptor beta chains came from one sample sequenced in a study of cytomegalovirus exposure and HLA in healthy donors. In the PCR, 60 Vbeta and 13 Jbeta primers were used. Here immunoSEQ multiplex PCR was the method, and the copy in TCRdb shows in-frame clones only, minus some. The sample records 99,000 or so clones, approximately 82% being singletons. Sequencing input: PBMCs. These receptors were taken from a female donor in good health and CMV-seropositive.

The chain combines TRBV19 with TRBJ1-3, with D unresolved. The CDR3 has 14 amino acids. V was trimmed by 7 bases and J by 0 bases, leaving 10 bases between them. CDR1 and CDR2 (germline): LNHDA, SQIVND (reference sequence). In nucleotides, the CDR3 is TGTGCCAGTATACTTCATGGCTCTGGAAACACCATATATTTT. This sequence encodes CASILHGSGNTIYF.

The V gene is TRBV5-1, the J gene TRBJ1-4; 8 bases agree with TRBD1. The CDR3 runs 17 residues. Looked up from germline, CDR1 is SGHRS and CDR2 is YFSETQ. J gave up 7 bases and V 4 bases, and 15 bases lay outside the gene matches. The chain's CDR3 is CASSKNPPGGGFEKLFF. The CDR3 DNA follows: TGCGCCAGCAGCAAAAATCCTCCAGGGGGCGGTTTTGAAAAACTGTTTTTT.

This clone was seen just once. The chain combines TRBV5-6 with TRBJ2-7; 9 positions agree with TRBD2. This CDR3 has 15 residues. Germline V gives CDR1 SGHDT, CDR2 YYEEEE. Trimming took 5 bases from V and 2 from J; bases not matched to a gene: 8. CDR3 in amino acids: CASRPLTSGPYEQYF. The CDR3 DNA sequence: TGTGCCAGCAGACCCCTGACTAGCGGCCCCTACGAGCAGTACTTC.

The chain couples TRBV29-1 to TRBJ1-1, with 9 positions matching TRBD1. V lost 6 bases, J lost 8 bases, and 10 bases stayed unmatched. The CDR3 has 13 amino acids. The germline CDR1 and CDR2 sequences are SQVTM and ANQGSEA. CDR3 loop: CSVGQGLTAEAFF. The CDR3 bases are TGCAGCGTAGGACAGGGGTTAACGGCGGAAGCTTTCTTT.

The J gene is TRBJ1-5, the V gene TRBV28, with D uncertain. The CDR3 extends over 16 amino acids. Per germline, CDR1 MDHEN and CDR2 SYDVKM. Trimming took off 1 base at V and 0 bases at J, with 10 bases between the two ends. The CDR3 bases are TGTGCCAGCAGTTTATTATGGAGTTATAGCAATCAGCCCCAGCATTTT. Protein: CASSLLWSYSNQPQHF.

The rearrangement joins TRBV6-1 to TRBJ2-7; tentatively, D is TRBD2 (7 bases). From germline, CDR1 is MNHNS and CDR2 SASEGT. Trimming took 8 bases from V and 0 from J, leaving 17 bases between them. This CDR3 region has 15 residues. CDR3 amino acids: CASSRGAGSSYEQYF. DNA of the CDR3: TGTGCCAGCTCCCGGGGGGCGGGGAGCTCCTACGAGCAGTACTTC.

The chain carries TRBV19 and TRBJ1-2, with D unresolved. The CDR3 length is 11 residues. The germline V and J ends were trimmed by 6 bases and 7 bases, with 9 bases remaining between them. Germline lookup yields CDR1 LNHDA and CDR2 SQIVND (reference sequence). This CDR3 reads CASSGSGGYTF. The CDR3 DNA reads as TGTGCCAGTAGCGGGTCCGGTGGCTACACCTTC. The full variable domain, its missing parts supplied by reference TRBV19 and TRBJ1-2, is DGGITQSPKYLFRKEGQNVTLSCEQNLNHDAMYWYRQDPGQGLRLIYYSQIVNDFQKGDIAEGYSVSREKKESFPLTVTSAQKNPTAFYLCASSGSGGYTFGSGTRLTVV.

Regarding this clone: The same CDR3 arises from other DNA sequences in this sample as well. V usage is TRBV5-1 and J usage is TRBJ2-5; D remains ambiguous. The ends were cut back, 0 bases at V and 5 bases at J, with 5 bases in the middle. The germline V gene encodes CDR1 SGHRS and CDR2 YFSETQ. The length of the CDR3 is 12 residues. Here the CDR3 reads CASSLAGETQYF. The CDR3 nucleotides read TGCGCCAGCAGCTTGGCCGGGGAGACCCAGTACTTC.

CDR3 region: CASRQSGTDTQYF. DNA of the CDR3: TGCGCCAGCAGACAGAGCGGGACAGATACGCAGTATTTT. This chain connects TRBV5-1 to TRBJ2-3, with TRBD2 as a possible D gene (6 bases). V lost 5 bases and J lost 3, with 10 bases in between. Germline V gene sequence: CDR1 SGHRS, CDR2 YFSETQ. The CDR3 spans 13 residues.

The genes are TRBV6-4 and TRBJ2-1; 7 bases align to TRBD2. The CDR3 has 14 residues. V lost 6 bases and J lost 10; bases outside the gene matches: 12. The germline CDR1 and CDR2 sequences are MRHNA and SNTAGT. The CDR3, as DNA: TGTGCCAGCAGAGGGAGGGCTTGGGAAGGCGAGCAGTTCTTC. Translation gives CASRGRAWEGEQFF.

This CDR3 is CASSIYQGGCEQYF. In nucleotides, the CDR3 is TGCGCCAGCAGTATATATCAGGGGGGTTGCGAGCAGTACTTC. The gene calls are TRBV5-1 and TRBJ2-7; tentative D call: TRBD1 (7 bases). Trimming pared 5 bases from V and 6 bases from J, leaving 18 bases between. Germline CDR1 SGHRS, CDR2 YFSETQ. The CDR3 loop spans 14 amino acids.

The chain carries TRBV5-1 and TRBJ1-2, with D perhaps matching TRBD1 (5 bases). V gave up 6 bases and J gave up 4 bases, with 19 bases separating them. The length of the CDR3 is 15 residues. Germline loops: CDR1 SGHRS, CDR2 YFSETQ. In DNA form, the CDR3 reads TGCGCCAGCACCTCCGGGGGATCCGCCACCTATGGCTACACCTTC. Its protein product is CASTSGGSATYGYTF.

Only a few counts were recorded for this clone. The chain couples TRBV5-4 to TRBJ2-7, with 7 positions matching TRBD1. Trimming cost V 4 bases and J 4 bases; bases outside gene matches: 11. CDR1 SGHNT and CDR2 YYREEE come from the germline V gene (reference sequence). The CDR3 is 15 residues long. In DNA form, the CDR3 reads TGTGCCAGCAGCCCGCAGGGTGGCAGGGGGTACGAGCAGTACTTC. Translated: CASSPQGGRGYEQYF. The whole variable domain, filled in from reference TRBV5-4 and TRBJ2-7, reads ETGVTQSPTHLIKTRGQQVTLRCSSQSGHNTVSWYQQALGQGPQFIFQYYREEENGRGNFPPRFSGLQFPNYSSELNVNALELDDSALYLCASSPQGGRGYEQYFGPGTRLTVT.

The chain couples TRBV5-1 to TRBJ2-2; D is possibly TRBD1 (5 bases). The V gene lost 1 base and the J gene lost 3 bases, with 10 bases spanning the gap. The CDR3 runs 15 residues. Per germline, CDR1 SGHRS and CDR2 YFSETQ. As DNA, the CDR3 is TGCGCCAGCAGCTTGAAGGGGCCCGACACCGGGGAGCTGTTTTTT. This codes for CASSLKGPDTGELFF.

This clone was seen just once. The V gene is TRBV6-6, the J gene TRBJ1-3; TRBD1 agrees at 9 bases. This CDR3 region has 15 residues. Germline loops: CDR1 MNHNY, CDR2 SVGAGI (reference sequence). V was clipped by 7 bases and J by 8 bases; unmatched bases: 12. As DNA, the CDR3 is TGTGCCAGCATCTACTCGGGGACAGGGTCGGACACCATATATTTT. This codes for CASIYSGTGSDTIYF.

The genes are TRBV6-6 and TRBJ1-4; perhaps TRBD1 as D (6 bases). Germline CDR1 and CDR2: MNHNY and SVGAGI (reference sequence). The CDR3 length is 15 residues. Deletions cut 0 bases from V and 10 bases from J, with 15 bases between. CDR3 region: CASSYSQGGYGKLFF. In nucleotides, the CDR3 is TGTGCCAGCAGTTACTCGCAAGGGGGTTATGGAAAACTGTTTTTT.

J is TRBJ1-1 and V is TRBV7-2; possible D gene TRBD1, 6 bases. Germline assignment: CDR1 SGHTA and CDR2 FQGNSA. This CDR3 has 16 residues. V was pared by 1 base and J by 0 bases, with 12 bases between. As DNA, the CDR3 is TGTGCCAGCAGCTTAGGTGGGAGGGGGGTGAACACTGAAGCTTTCTTT. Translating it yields CASSLGGRGVNTEAFF.

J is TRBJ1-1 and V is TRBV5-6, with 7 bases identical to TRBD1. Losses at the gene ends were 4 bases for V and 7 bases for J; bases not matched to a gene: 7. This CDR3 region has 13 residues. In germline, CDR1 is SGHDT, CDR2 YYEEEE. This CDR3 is CASSQTGRGEAFF. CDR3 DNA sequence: TGTGCCAGCAGCCAGACAGGGCGGGGTGAAGCTTTCTTT. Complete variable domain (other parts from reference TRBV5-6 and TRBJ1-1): DAGVTQSPTHLIKTRGQQVTLRCSPKSGHDTVSWYQQALGQGPQFIFQYYEEEERQRGNFPDRFSGHQFPNYSSELNVNALLLGDSALYLCASSQTGRGEAFFGQGTRLTVV.

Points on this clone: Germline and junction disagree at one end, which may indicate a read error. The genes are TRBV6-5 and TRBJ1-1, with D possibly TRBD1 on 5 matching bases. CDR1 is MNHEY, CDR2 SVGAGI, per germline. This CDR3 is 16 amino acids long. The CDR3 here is CARSYSIFPGGVEAFF. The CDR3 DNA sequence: TGTGCCCGCAGTTACTCGATCTTCCCTGGGGGGGTTGAAGCTTTCTTT.

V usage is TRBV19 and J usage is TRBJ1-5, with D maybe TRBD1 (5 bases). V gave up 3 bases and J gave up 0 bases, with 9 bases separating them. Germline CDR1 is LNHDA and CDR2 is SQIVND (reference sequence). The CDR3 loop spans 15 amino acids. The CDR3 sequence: CASSIQTVSNQPQHF. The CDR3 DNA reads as TGTGCCAGTAGTATTCAGACAGTTAGCAATCAGCCCCAGCATTTT.

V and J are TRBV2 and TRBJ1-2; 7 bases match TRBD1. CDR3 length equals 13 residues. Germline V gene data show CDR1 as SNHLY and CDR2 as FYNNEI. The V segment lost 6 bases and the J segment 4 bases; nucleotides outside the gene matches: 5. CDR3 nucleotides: TGTGCCAGCAGACCCGGACAGGTCTATGGCTACACCTTC. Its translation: CASRPGQVYGYTF.

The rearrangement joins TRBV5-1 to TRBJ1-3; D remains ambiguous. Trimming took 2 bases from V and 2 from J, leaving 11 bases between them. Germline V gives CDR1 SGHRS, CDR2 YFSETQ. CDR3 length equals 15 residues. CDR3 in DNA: TGCGCCAGCAGCTTAACTTTGGGCACTGGAAACACCATATATTTT. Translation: CASSLTLGTGNTIYF.

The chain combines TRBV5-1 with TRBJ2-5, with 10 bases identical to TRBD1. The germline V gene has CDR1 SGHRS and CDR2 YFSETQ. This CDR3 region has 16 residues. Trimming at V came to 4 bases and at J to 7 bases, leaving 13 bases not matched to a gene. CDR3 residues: CASSPPRDRGFATQYF. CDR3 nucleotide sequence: TGCGCCAGCAGCCCACCCCGGGACAGGGGATTTGCGACCCAGTACTTC.

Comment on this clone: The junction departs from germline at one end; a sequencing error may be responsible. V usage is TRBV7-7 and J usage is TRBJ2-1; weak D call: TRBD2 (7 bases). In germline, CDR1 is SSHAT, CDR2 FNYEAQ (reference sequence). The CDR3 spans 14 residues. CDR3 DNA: TGTGCTAGCAGCTTGGGGGCGGGAGCCAATGAGCAGTTCTTC. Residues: CASSLGAGANEQFF.

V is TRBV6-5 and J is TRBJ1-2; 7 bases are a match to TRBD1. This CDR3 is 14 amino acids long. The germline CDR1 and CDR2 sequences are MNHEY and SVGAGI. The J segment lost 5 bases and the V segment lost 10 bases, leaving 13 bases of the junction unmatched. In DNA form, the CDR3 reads TGTGCCACGACAGATACCGGGACAGCGTATGGCTACACCTTC. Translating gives CATTDTGTAYGYTF.

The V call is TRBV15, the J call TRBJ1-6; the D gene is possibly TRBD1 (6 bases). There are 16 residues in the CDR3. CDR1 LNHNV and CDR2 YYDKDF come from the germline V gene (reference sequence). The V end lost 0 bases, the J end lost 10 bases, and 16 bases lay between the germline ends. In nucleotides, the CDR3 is TGTGCCACCAGCAGAGACCCTGGGGGGGCAGGGTCACCCCTCCACTTT. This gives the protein CATSRDPGGAGSPLHF. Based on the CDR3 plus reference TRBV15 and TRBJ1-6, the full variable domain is DAMVIQNPRYQVTQFGKPVTLSCSQTLNHNVMYWYQQKSSQAPKLLFHYYDKDFNNEADTPDNFQSRRPNTSFCFLDIRSPGLGDTAMYLCATSRDPGGAGSPLHFGNGTRLTVT.